Following are 2 T cell receptor beta chains from one sample sequenced in a study of monozygotic twins with inflammatory bowel disease (dated by TCRdb to between 2018 and 2021). To prepare the library, 5' RACE was applied. Sequencing relied on an Illumina HiSeq 2500. Once TCRdb had reprocessed the reads, it stored one entry per CDR3 protein sequence and supplied no DNA. This sample's table has entries for approximately 150,000 distinct CDR3 sequences. The ten largest clones add up to 2% to 2.5% of the sample. Sequenced: blood. The receptors stem from a human donor with ulcerative colitis or Crohn's disease, or a healthy co-twin of an affected twin (not recorded which).

V is TRBV5-1 and J is TRBJ1-2; TCRdb returns TRBD1, unconfirmable since there is no DNA. The germline CDR1 and CDR2 sequences are SGHRS and YFSETQ. The CDR3 has 15 amino acids. The CDR3 protein is CASSLTTSGMGGYTF. Complete variable domain (other parts from reference TRBV5-1 and TRBJ1-2): KAGVTQTPRYLIKTRGQQVTLSCSPISGHRSVSWYQQTPGQGLQFLFEYFSETQRNKGNFPGRFSGRQFSNSRSEMNVSTLELGDSALYLCASSLTTSGMGGYTFGSGTRLTVV.

V usage is TRBV20-1 and J usage is TRBJ2-2; the TRBD1 assignment by TCRdb is unverifiable without DNA. Looked up from germline, CDR1 is DFQATT and CDR2 is SNEGSKA (reference sequence). CDR3 length: 16 residues. The chain's CDR3 is CSARVAGATHTGELFF.